This entry concerns a single T cell receptor (beta chain). What it recognizes is unknown. Over chemoradiotherapy, repertoires were sampled more than once. Looked up from germline, CDR1 is SGHTA and CDR2 is FQGNSA. CDR3 length equals 15 residues. Trimming removed 1 base at V and 7 bases at J, with 14 bases between. The data derive from a study of chemoradiotherapy in HPV16-positive cancers. Whole-study context: Candidate HPV-specific clones and shared TCR motifs came from a couple of HPV16-positive patients. Overall study results and limits: Non-HPV-specific T cells did not expand in tumors during treatment, whereas candidate HPV-specific clones and E7-related motifs did. HPV-responsive T-cell expansion during chemoradiotherapy was linked to improved recurrence-free survival in HPV16-positive patients.

The table came from immunoSEQ multiplex PCR; TCRdb's copy has only in-frame clones and leaves some out. Of about 1,100 clones listed, under 95% are singletons. J is TRBJ2-1 and V is TRBV7-2, with D perhaps TRBD2 (6 bases). The sequencing here drew on tumor tissue, taken from a patient who underwent chemoradiotherapy. The sequence came from a human donor with HPV-associated anogenital cancer. The CDR3 DNA reads TGTGCCAGCAGCTTAGTCCAGGCAGGGAGGAATGAGCAGTTCTTC. Protein: CASSLVQAGRNEQFF.